A selection of T cell receptor beta chains follows, all from one sample in a study of spatial heterogeneity in lung cancer. TCRdb passed the 5' RACE reads through MiXCR, listing each CDR3 protein once. The repertoire holds around 40,000 distinct CDR3 sequences, with approximately 5.5% as singletons. Sequencing was performed on PBMCs, taken at surgery. Receptors originate from a female donor with early-stage non-small cell lung cancer. The CDR3 runs from the conserved cysteine through the conserved F or W.

j_call	cdr3_length	v_call	cdr3_aa
TRBJ1-1	16	TRBV27	CASSHRAGLRNTEAFF
TRBJ2-1	12	TRBV5-4	CASSLWTEGQFF
TRBJ1-4	15	TRBV6-6	CASSYPGQGNEKLFF
TRBJ2-2	12	TRBV20-1	CSGGQNTGELFF
TRBJ1-4	15	TRBV7-9	CASSLGTGVDEKLFF
TRBJ2-2	14	TRBV5-1	CASSPSLQGGELFF
TRBJ1-5	15	TRBV4-2	CASSQDWDPNQPQHF
TRBJ2-5	16	TRBV6-6	CASSYTETGGDETQYF
TRBJ1-1	13	TRBV7-2	CASSSSPGAEAFF
TRBJ2-3	13	TRBV12-3/TRBV12-4	CASTPDAGDTQYF
TRBJ2-2	16	TRBV7-6	CASSSVGPMNTGELFF
TRBJ2-7	15	TRBV28	CASKPPGRSSYEQYF
TRBJ1-2	14	TRBV2	CASHLQGSVYGYTF
TRBJ1-1	16	TRBV5-4	CASSLGTGRGYTEAFF
TRBJ2-3	13	TRBV20-1	CSAIDRGADTQYF
TRBJ2-2	13	TRBV30	CAWGQEGTGELFF